This T cell receptor (beta chain) was identified in a study of early stage breast cancer tumors. Study-level background: Of around 15 invasive breast tumors, about a dozen were hormone receptor-positive, HER2-negative.

Only in-frame clones appear in the TCRdb table, and some are missing; sequencing was by immunoSEQ multiplex PCR. Among tens of thousands of clones listed, 80% to 95% were seen once. Whole-study findings and limits: Most shared enriched TCRB sequences were commonly generated ones. Tumors had 2 to 3-fold higher T cell density and higher clonality than adjacent normal breast tissue.

This clone turned up a few times. The target antigen is unknown. The material sequenced was blood. This clonotype was obtained from a person aged 65-85 years with breast cancer.

CDR3: CASRREQGQTPDTQYF. In nucleotides, the CDR3 is TGTGCCAGCCGCCGGGAACAGGGACAAACACCAGATACGCAGTATTTT. This chain joins TRBV2 and TRBJ2-3; maybe TRBD1 (6 bases). Trimming took 8 bases from V and 4 from J, leaving 22 bases between them. This CDR3 has 16 residues. Germline CDR1 and CDR2: SNHLY and FYNNEI. The variable domain in full, with the rest retrieved from reference TRBV2 and TRBJ2-3, is EPEVTQTPSHQVTQMGQEVILRCVPISNHLYFYWYRQILGQKVEFLVSFYNNEISEKSEIFDDQFSVERPDGSNFTLKIRSTKLEDSAMYFCASRREQGQTPDTQYFGPGTRLTVL.